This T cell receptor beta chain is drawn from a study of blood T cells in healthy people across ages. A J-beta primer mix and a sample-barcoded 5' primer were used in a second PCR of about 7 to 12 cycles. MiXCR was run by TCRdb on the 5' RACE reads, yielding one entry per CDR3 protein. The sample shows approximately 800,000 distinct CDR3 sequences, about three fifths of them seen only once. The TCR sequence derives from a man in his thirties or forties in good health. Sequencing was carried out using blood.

CDR3: CASSYSINTGTNMNTEAFF. DNA of the CDR3: TGTGCCAGCAGTTACTCGATCAACACAGGGACAAACATGAACACTGAAGCTTTCTTT. The chain couples TRBV6-5 to TRBJ1-1; maybe TRBD1 (6 bases). Germline V gene data show CDR1 as MNHEY and CDR2 as SVGAGI. V was cut by 0 bases and J by 0 bases, with 20 bases left in between. This CDR3 spans 19 amino acids.